Below, 25 T cell receptor beta chains from the same sample are listed, as sequenced in a study of shared clonotypes between healthy human individuals. Positively selected for CCR7, the CD45RO-negative cells used as naive CD8 cells excluded terminally differentiated effector memory CD45RA+ cells. Sequenced by immunoSEQ multiplex PCR; TCRdb stores in-frame clones only, minus some. This table has some 800,000 clones, 80% to 95% appearing once. Sequencing was carried out using naive CD8+ T cells sorted from blood. The source of these receptors is a man between 25 and 39 years old in good health.

The chain has TRBV15 and TRBJ2-1; 8 nucleotides match TRBD2. Germline CDR1 is LNHNV and CDR2 is YYDKDF (reference sequence). This CDR3 is built from 15 residues. J was trimmed by 4 bases and V by 5 bases; bases with no gene match: 7. This CDR3 reads CATSDTSGVYNEQFF. In DNA form, the CDR3 reads TGTGCCACCAGCGATACTAGCGGAGTTTACAATGAGCAGTTCTTC.

V is TRBV7-9 and J is TRBJ2-7, with unresolved D. Germline V gene sequence: CDR1 SEHNR, CDR2 FQNEAQ (reference sequence). Trimming left V 6 bases short and J 3 bases short, with 9 bases between. The CDR3 is made up of 12 amino acids. The CDR3 loop is CASSQVSYEQYF. Here the CDR3 DNA reads TGTGCCAGCAGTCAGGTGAGCTACGAGCAGTACTTC.

V usage is TRBV9 and J usage is TRBJ1-3, with 7 nucleotides matching TRBD1. CDR1 is SGDLS and CDR2 is YYNGEE in the germline V gene. This CDR3 spans 16 amino acids. Losses at the gene ends were 6 bases for V and 1 base for J; bases not matched to a gene: 10. Here the CDR3 reads CASNPGGSVSGNTIYF. DNA for the CDR3: TGTGCCAGCAACCCAGGGGGTTCGGTGTCTGGAAACACCATATATTTT.

The chain uses TRBV6-1 and TRBJ1-1; D possibly corresponds to TRBD1 (5 bases). V lost 2 bases to trimming and J lost 1 base, with 11 bases between them. Germline V gene sequence: CDR1 MNHNS, CDR2 SASEGT. The CDR3 loop spans 15 amino acids. This CDR3 is CASSEFGGTNTEAFF. The CDR3 bases are TGTGCCAGCAGTGAATTTGGGGGAACGAACACTGAAGCTTTCTTT.

CDR3 DNA: TGTGCCAGCAGTTCTTTCCGGGACAGGGAATCGGGCGTCTATGGCTACACCTTC. Amino acids: CASSSFRDRESGVYGYTF. The V gene is TRBV14, the J gene TRBJ1-2; 9 nucleotides match TRBD1. Trimming cost V 6 bases and J 4 bases; bases outside gene matches: 18. CDR3 length: 18 residues. Per the germline V gene, CDR1 is SGHDN and CDR2 is FVKESK.

This clone came up once. The V and J genes are TRBV4-1 and TRBJ2-5, with TRBD1 as a possible D gene (6 bases). With 4 bases removed from V and 2 bases from J, the gap between germline ends came to 14 bases. In germline, CDR1 is MGHRA, CDR2 YSYEKL. CDR3 size: 15 residues. The CDR3 sequence: CASSLTTGLQETQYF. The CDR3 bases are TGCGCCAGCAGCCTTACTACAGGGCTACAAGAGACCCAGTACTTC.

The chain combines TRBV13 with TRBJ1-3; D gene ambiguous. In germline, CDR1 is PRHDT, CDR2 FYEKMQ (reference sequence). The CDR3 consists of 16 residues. V was cut by 5 bases and J by 1 base, with 15 bases left in between. The CDR3 loop reads CASSLSGDPSGNTIYF. CDR3 DNA sequence: TGTGCCAGCAGCCTCTCGGGTGATCCGTCTGGAAACACCATATATTTT.

This clone has just a few counts. The chain couples TRBV10-3 to TRBJ1-2; D remains unclear. The CDR3 length is 14 residues. CDR1 is ENHRY and CDR2 is SYGVKD in the germline V gene. V was clipped by 0 bases and J by 6 bases, with 11 bases between them. The CDR3 sequence: CAISESSRNDGYTF. Here the CDR3 DNA reads TGTGCCATCAGTGAGTCGTCTAGGAACGATGGCTACACCTTC.

This rearrangement joins TRBV28 to TRBJ1-1, with 11 bases fitting TRBD1. This CDR3 is built from 15 residues. Per germline, CDR1 MDHEN and CDR2 SYDVKM. Unmatched junction bases numbered 9, after V lost 7 bases and J lost 5 bases. DNA of the CDR3: TGTGCCAGCACCCTTAGGACAGGGGGCCGGACTGAAGCTTTCTTT. Translated, it gives CASTLRTGGRTEAFF.

The chain has TRBV5-1 and TRBJ2-1; the match to TRBD2 covers 12 bases. J gave up 0 bases and V 4 bases, and 14 bases lay outside the gene matches. Germline CDR1 is SGHRS and CDR2 is YFSETQ. The CDR3 is 20 amino acids. The CDR3 bases are TGCGCCAGCAGCAACTTGTACGGTCTAGCGGGAGGGAGCTCCTACAATGAGCAGTTCTTC. It codes for CASSNLYGLAGGSSYNEQFF.

This clone was seen just once. The chain uses TRBV13 and TRBJ2-7, with TRBD2 as a possible D gene (6 bases). The CDR3 totals 13 residues. V gave up 4 bases and J gave up 7 bases, with 14 bases separating them. From germline, CDR1 is PRHDT and CDR2 FYEKMQ (reference sequence). The CDR3 protein is CASSSTQGGEQYF. CDR3 in DNA: TGTGCCAGCAGCTCAACTCAGGGAGGTGAGCAGTACTTC.

This sequence joins TRBV11-2 and TRBJ2-1, with TRBD2 matching over 8 bases. The germline CDR1 and CDR2 sequences are SGHAT and FQNNGV. V dropped 0 bases and J dropped 5; count of bases not matched to a gene: 9. This CDR3 spans 17 amino acids. The CDR3 is CASSLDTAAGVNNEQFF. CDR3 coding DNA: TGTGCCAGCAGCTTAGATACGGCAGCGGGAGTGAACAATGAGCAGTTCTTC.

This clone has just one count. The chain uses TRBV11-3 and TRBJ2-2, with TRBD1 matching 8 bases. The germline CDR1 and CDR2 sequences are SGHNT and YENEEA. V gave up 1 base and J gave up 4 bases; unmatched junction bases: 8. The CDR3 covers 17 residues. The CDR3 here is CASSLGTGTGGTGELFF. In DNA, the CDR3 is TGTGCCAGCAGCTTAGGGACCGGGACAGGCGGCACCGGGGAGCTGTTTTTT.

The chain is built from TRBV27 and TRBJ2-1, with D hard to call. The CDR3 totals 15 residues. Germline CDR1 is MNHEY and CDR2 is SMNVEV (reference sequence). The V gene lost 5 bases and the J gene lost 0 bases, with 11 bases spanning the gap. The CDR3: CASSNMLLSYNEQFF. Here the CDR3 DNA reads TGTGCCAGCAGTAATATGCTACTCTCCTACAATGAGCAGTTCTTC.

The chain has TRBV28 and TRBJ2-7; TRBD2 agrees at 7 bases. CDR3 length equals 13 residues. V gave up 7 bases and J gave up 6 bases; unmatched junction bases: 9. CDR1 is MDHEN, CDR2 SYDVKM, per germline. CDR3 bases: TGTGCCAGCACTAGCGGCCAACGGCGCGAGCAGTACTTC. The encoded protein is CASTSGQRREQYF. Using reference TRBV28 and TRBJ2-7 for the parts outside the CDR3, the full variable domain is DVKVTQSSRYLVKRTGEKVFLECVQDMDHENMFWYRQDPGLGLRLIYFSYDVKMKEKGDIPEGYSVSREKKERFSLILESASTNQTSMYLCASTSGQRREQYFGPGTRLTVT.

Of note for this clone: Distinct nucleotide sequences in the sample also encode this CDR3. This chain's CDR3 is CSVVLAGEGDTQYF. The DNA of the CDR3 is TGCAGCGTCGTACTAGCGGGAGAAGGGGATACGCAGTATTTT. The chain employs TRBV29-1 and TRBJ2-3; 11 bases are a match to TRBD2. This CDR3 has 14 residues. Trimming at V came to 6 bases and at J to 6 bases, leaving 8 bases not matched to a gene. CDR1 is SQVTM and CDR2 is ANQGSEA in the germline V gene.

V and J are TRBV27 and TRBJ2-7, with D unresolved. Looked up from germline, CDR1 is MNHEY and CDR2 is SMNVEV (reference sequence). The CDR3 is 13 amino acids. V was trimmed by 6 bases and J by 0 bases, leaving 9 bases between them. CDR3 in DNA: TGTGCCAGCAGCGTTTCAGCCTCCTACGAGCAGTACTTC. Protein product: CASSVSASYEQYF.

The V gene is TRBV7-3, the J gene TRBJ2-7; D remains ambiguous. The CDR3 runs to 15 residues. V was shortened by 0 bases and J by 2 bases, with 11 bases between the two germline ends. CDR1 is SGHTA, CDR2 FQGTGA, per germline. The CDR3: CASSLTPATAYEQYF. The CDR3 coding sequence is TGTGCCAGCAGCTTAACCCCCGCAACGGCCTACGAGCAGTACTTC.

V is TRBV4-1 and J is TRBJ2-1; 11 bases align to TRBD2. Germline trimming cut 4 bases from V and 7 bases from J; bases unmatched to any gene: 9. Looked up from germline, CDR1 is MGHRA and CDR2 is YSYEKL. The CDR3 runs to 16 residues. The CDR3 DNA sequence: TGCGCCAGCAGCCGAATACTAGCGGGAGAATGGAATGAGCAGTTCTTC. Its protein product is CASSRILAGEWNEQFF.

This clone was seen just once. The chain combines TRBV4-3 with TRBJ2-1; possibly TRBD2 for D (6 bases). The CDR3 sequence is 13 residues long. Trimming cost V 4 bases and J 7 bases, with 11 bases left between them. Germline V gene sequence: CDR1 LGHNA, CDR2 YSLEER. In DNA form, the CDR3 reads TGCGCCAGCAGCCTTGGAGGAGGGAATGAGCAGTTCTTC. Translated: CASSLGGGNEQFF.

The chain joins TRBV9 to TRBJ1-2; D is unclear. This CDR3 contains 12 residues. V gave up 3 bases and J gave up 3 bases, with 6 bases separating them. Per germline, CDR1 SGDLS and CDR2 YYNGEE. The CDR3 sequence is CASSEGYYGYTF. As DNA, the CDR3 is TGTGCCAGCAGCGAGGGCTACTATGGCTACACCTTC.

The gene calls are TRBV15 and TRBJ2-7, with 8 bases that match TRBD1. Trimming removed 2 bases from V and 3 bases from J; junction bases left unmatched: 9. In germline, CDR1 is LNHNV, CDR2 YYDKDF (reference sequence). The CDR3 sequence is 16 residues long. This chain's CDR3 is CATSRSRDRSHYEQYF. The CDR3 DNA follows: TGTGCCACCAGCAGATCTCGGGACAGGAGTCACTACGAGCAGTACTTC.

The CDR3, as DNA: TGTGCCAGCAGCTTAGACCCCTGGGAGCAGTACTTC. Translating it yields CASSLDPWEQYF. The rearrangement joins TRBV11-2 to TRBJ2-7; D is ambiguous. CDR3 length equals 12 residues. V lost 0 bases, J lost 7 bases, and 7 bases lay in between. Germline-derived CDR1 and CDR2 are SGHAT and FQNNGV.

The rearrangement uses TRBV6-5 and TRBJ1-2; D uncertain. The CDR3 is made up of 12 amino acids. V lost 6 bases and J lost 8, with 13 bases in between. In germline, CDR1 is MNHEY, CDR2 SVGAGI. The CDR3 reads CASSIFGLGYTF. The DNA of the CDR3 is TGTGCCAGCAGCATCTTCGGGTTGGGCTACACCTTC.

The rearrangement links TRBV25-1 to TRBJ2-4, with D unresolved. The germline V gene encodes CDR1 MGHDK and CDR2 SYGVNS. This CDR3 contains 13 residues. Trimming left V 2 bases short and J 7 bases short, with 9 bases between. This CDR3 reads CASSELSRNIQYF. The CDR3 DNA reads TGTGCCAGCAGTGAACTCTCCCGGAACATTCAGTACTTC.